A selection of T cell receptor beta chains follows, all from one sample in a study of T cell responses to AZD1222 COVID-19 vaccine. Generated by immunoSEQ multiplex PCR, the TCRdb table keeps only in-frame clones and is missing some. The sample lists approximately 150,000 clones, about 92% seen once, with roughly an eighth in the top ten. This material consisted of peripheral blood, taken after recovery from COVID-19. All receptors derive from an adult who had recovered from COVID-19. Each CDR3 is given with its conserved first and last residue. The D gene is left open where the match is weak. Size values are once, few and many counts, or a class for expanded clones, and some rows have none.

j_gene: TRBJ2-7; d_gene: .; abundance: .; v_gene: TRBV27; CDR3aa: CASSLFGGVNEQYF; CDR3nt: TGTGCCAGCAGTTTATTTGGAGGGGTGAACGAGCAGTACTTC
j_gene: TRBJ2-5; d_gene: TRBD1; abundance: once; v_gene: TRBV13; CDR3aa: CASSLTGAEETQYF; CDR3nt: TGTGCCAGCAGCCTGACAGGGGCGGAAGAGACCCAGTACTTC
j_gene: TRBJ1-1; d_gene: .; abundance: .; v_gene: TRBV28; CDR3aa: CASSLKKAEAFF; CDR3nt: TGTGCCAGCAGTTTGAAAAAGGCTGAAGCTTTCTTT
j_gene: TRBJ1-4; d_gene: TRBD1; abundance: .; v_gene: TRBV7-9; CDR3aa: CASSTTTGDEKLFF; CDR3nt: TGTGCCAGCAGTACCACTACAGGGGACGAAAAACTGTTTTTT
j_gene: TRBJ2-7; d_gene: .; abundance: .; v_gene: TRBV10-2; CDR3aa: CASSETGGLTYEQYF; CDR3nt: TGCGCCAGCAGTGAAACAGGAGGTTTAACCTACGAGCAGTACTTC
j_gene: TRBJ2-7; d_gene: .; abundance: .; v_gene: TRBV12-3/TRBV12-4; CDR3aa: CASSPGGGSEQYF; CDR3nt: TGTGCCAGCAGTCCAGGGGGGGGCTCCGAGCAGTACTTC
j_gene: TRBJ1-4; d_gene: .; abundance: .; v_gene: TRBV19; CDR3aa: CASSKQGFEEKLFF; CDR3nt: TGTGCCAGTAGTAAACAGGGATTTGAGGAAAAACTGTTTTTT
j_gene: TRBJ2-5; d_gene: .; abundance: .; v_gene: TRBV6-7; CDR3aa: CASGQGTETQYF; CDR3nt: TGTGCCAGCGGCCAAGGGACTGAGACCCAGTACTTC
j_gene: TRBJ2-1; d_gene: .; abundance: .; v_gene: TRBV5-1; CDR3aa: CASSLVTNEQFF; CDR3nt: TGCGCCAGCAGCTTGGTTACTAATGAGCAGTTCTTC
j_gene: TRBJ2-3; d_gene: .; abundance: once; v_gene: TRBV4-1; CDR3aa: CASSLARTSTDTQYF; CDR3nt: TGCGCCAGCAGTCTAGCGAGGACTAGCACAGATACGCAGTATTTT
j_gene: TRBJ2-5; d_gene: TRBD2; abundance: .; v_gene: TRBV11-2; CDR3aa: CASSLESSGRLVGETQYF; CDR3nt: TGTGCCAGCAGCTTAGAGTCTAGCGGGAGGCTAGTCGGAGAGACCCAGTACTTC
j_gene: TRBJ2-1; d_gene: TRBD2; abundance: .; v_gene: TRBV5-1; CDR3aa: CASSLRLAGTNEQFF; CDR3nt: TGCGCCAGCAGCTTGAGGCTAGCGGGGACCAATGAGCAGTTCTTC
j_gene: TRBJ1-4; d_gene: .; abundance: .; v_gene: TRBV6-6; CDR3aa: CASSYAGDGDWGKLFF; CDR3nt: TGTGCCAGCAGTTACGCGGGCGACGGGGATTGGGGAAAACTGTTTTTT
j_gene: TRBJ1-2; d_gene: .; abundance: .; v_gene: TRBV7-9; CDR3aa: CASSLGGSNYGYTF; CDR3nt: TGTGCCAGCAGCTTAGGGGGTTCTAACTATGGCTACACCTTC
j_gene: TRBJ2-1; d_gene: .; abundance: .; v_gene: TRBV6-6; CDR3aa: CASSYTGYEQFF; CDR3nt: TGTGCCAGCAGTTATACCGGGTATGAGCAGTTCTTC
j_gene: TRBJ2-3; d_gene: .; abundance: .; v_gene: TRBV7-9; CDR3aa: CASSLARATDTQYF; CDR3nt: TGTGCCAGCAGCTTAGCCAGGGCTACCGATACGCAGTATTTT
j_gene: TRBJ1-2; d_gene: TRBD1; abundance: .; v_gene: TRBV5-6; CDR3aa: CASSEKQGSYGYTF; CDR3nt: TGTGCCAGCAGCGAGAAACAGGGGAGTTATGGCTACACCTTC
j_gene: TRBJ1-2; d_gene: .; abundance: once; v_gene: TRBV5-4; CDR3aa: CASSPTGAGAGYTF; CDR3nt: TGTGCCAGCAGTCCCACGGGGGCAGGGGCTGGCTACACCTTC
j_gene: TRBJ2-7; d_gene: TRBD2; abundance: once; v_gene: TRBV30; CDR3aa: CAWSVAGESSYEQYF; CDR3nt: TGTGCCTGGAGTGTAGCGGGAGAGAGCTCCTACGAGCAGTACTTC
j_gene: TRBJ2-7; d_gene: TRBD2; abundance: once; v_gene: TRBV11-2; CDR3aa: CASSLKAGATEQYF; CDR3nt: TGTGCCAGCAGCTTAAAGGCGGGAGCGACCGAGCAGTACTTC
j_gene: TRBJ2-2; d_gene: .; abundance: .; v_gene: TRBV28; CDR3aa: CASRGLNTGELFF; CDR3nt: TGTGCCAGCAGAGGGCTGAACACCGGGGAGCTGTTTTTT
j_gene: TRBJ2-1; d_gene: TRBD2; abundance: .; v_gene: TRBV11-2; CDR3aa: CASSRTSGSMEQFF; CDR3nt: TGTGCCAGCAGCCGGACTAGCGGGAGTATGGAGCAGTTCTTC
j_gene: TRBJ1-1; d_gene: .; abundance: .; v_gene: TRBV28; CDR3aa: CASDTRLMNTEAFF; CDR3nt: TGTGCCAGCGATACAAGGCTCATGAACACTGAAGCTTTCTTT
j_gene: TRBJ1-2; d_gene: .; abundance: .; v_gene: TRBV10-3; CDR3aa: CAISPNYGYTF; CDR3nt: TGTGCCATCAGTCCAAACTATGGCTACACCTTC
j_gene: TRBJ1-5; d_gene: .; abundance: .; v_gene: TRBV19; CDR3aa: CASSIDSIGGGQPQHF; CDR3nt: TGTGCCAGTAGTATAGATAGTATAGGGGGTGGGCAGCCCCAGCATTTT
j_gene: TRBJ2-1; d_gene: TRBD1; abundance: .; v_gene: TRBV5-1; CDR3aa: CASSETGTGVVNEQFF; CDR3nt: TGCGCCAGCAGCGAGACCGGGACAGGGGTGGTCAATGAGCAGTTCTTC
j_gene: TRBJ2-2; d_gene: TRBD2; abundance: .; v_gene: TRBV9; CDR3aa: CASSGGLAGRGELFF; CDR3nt: TGTGCCAGCAGCGGAGGACTAGCGGGACGCGGGGAGCTGTTTTTT
j_gene: TRBJ2-7; d_gene: .; abundance: .; v_gene: TRBV5-1; CDR3aa: CASSSSATSSYEQYF; CDR3nt: TGCGCCAGCAGCTCAAGCGCAACGAGCTCCTACGAGCAGTACTTC
j_gene: TRBJ2-6; d_gene: .; abundance: .; v_gene: TRBV5-4; CDR3aa: CASSLGNRASLSGANVLTF; CDR3nt: TGTGCCAGCAGCTTGGGTAACAGGGCTTCCCTCTCTGGGGCCAACGTCCTGACTTTC
j_gene: TRBJ2-7; d_gene: TRBD2; abundance: .; v_gene: TRBV7-9; CDR3aa: CASSWTSGTPYEQYF; CDR3nt: TGTGCCAGCAGCTGGACTAGCGGTACCCCCTACGAGCAGTACTTC
j_gene: TRBJ1-2; d_gene: .; abundance: once; v_gene: TRBV6-5; CDR3aa: CASSYGANYGYTF; CDR3nt: TGTGCCAGCAGTTATGGGGCTAACTATGGCTACACCTTC
j_gene: TRBJ2-1; d_gene: .; abundance: .; v_gene: TRBV6-5; CDR3aa: CASSSSGQPYNEQFF; CDR3nt: TGTGCCAGCAGTTCCTCGGGGCAGCCCTACAATGAGCAGTTCTTC
j_gene: TRBJ2-2; d_gene: .; abundance: .; v_gene: TRBV2; CDR3aa: CASSARGGTGELFF; CDR3nt: TGTGCCAGCAGTGCCAGGGGTGGCACCGGGGAGCTGTTTTTT
j_gene: TRBJ1-4; d_gene: .; abundance: .; v_gene: TRBV18; CDR3aa: CASSPSWEKLFF; CDR3nt: TGTGCCAGCTCACCTAGTTGGGAAAAACTGTTTTTT
j_gene: TRBJ1-2; d_gene: .; abundance: .; v_gene: TRBV7-7; CDR3aa: CASSSEGGGNGYTF; CDR3nt: TGTGCTAGCAGTTCCGAAGGGGGAGGAAATGGCTACACCTTC
j_gene: TRBJ2-1; d_gene: TRBD1; abundance: .; v_gene: TRBV7-3; CDR3aa: CASSSGQAYNEQFF; CDR3nt: TGTGCCAGCAGCTCGGGACAGGCCTACAATGAGCAGTTCTTC
j_gene: TRBJ2-1; d_gene: TRBD2; abundance: .; v_gene: TRBV6-1; CDR3aa: CASSEPTSVLRSYNEQFF; CDR3nt: TGTGCCAGCAGTGAGCCGACTAGCGTCCTCCGCTCCTACAATGAGCAGTTCTTC
j_gene: TRBJ1-2; d_gene: .; abundance: .; v_gene: TRBV7-2; CDR3aa: CASSLEAGDYGYTF; CDR3nt: TGTGCCAGCAGCTTAGAGGCAGGGGACTATGGCTACACCTTC
j_gene: TRBJ2-7; d_gene: .; abundance: .; v_gene: TRBV7-9; CDR3aa: CASSFDTSSYEQYF; CDR3nt: TGTGCCAGCAGCTTCGACACAAGCTCCTACGAGCAGTACTTC
j_gene: TRBJ2-7; d_gene: .; abundance: .; v_gene: TRBV28; CDR3aa: CASNSAGRTDEQYF; CDR3nt: TGTGCCAGCAATTCTGCGGGACGGACGGACGAGCAGTACTTC
j_gene: TRBJ2-7; d_gene: .; abundance: once; v_gene: TRBV29-1; CDR3aa: CSVGDDPTYEQYF; CDR3nt: TGCAGCGTTGGGGACGACCCGACCTACGAGCAGTACTTC
j_gene: TRBJ2-5; d_gene: TRBD2; abundance: once; v_gene: TRBV5-1; CDR3aa: CASSLGTSGRREETQYF; CDR3nt: TGCGCCAGCAGCTTGGGGACTAGCGGGAGAAGGGAGGAGACCCAGTACTTC
j_gene: TRBJ1-1; d_gene: .; abundance: once; v_gene: TRBV5-4; CDR3aa: CASSLRQALNTEAFF; CDR3nt: TGTGCCAGCAGCCTTAGACAGGCACTGAACACTGAAGCTTTCTTT
j_gene: TRBJ1-5; d_gene: .; abundance: few; v_gene: TRBV6-6; CDR3aa: CASSYSDGNQPQHF; CDR3nt: TGTGCCAGCAGTTACTCGGATGGCAATCAGCCCCAGCATTTT
j_gene: TRBJ2-1; d_gene: .; abundance: .; v_gene: TRBV2; CDR3aa: CASIGVRGLAFNEQFF; CDR3nt: TGTGCCAGCATTGGTGTTCGGGGGTTGGCCTTCAATGAGCAGTTCTTC
j_gene: TRBJ2-1; d_gene: TRBD2; abundance: .; v_gene: TRBV19; CDR3aa: CASSIGAGGLGEQFF; CDR3nt: TGTGCCAGTAGTATAGGAGCGGGAGGGCTCGGTGAGCAGTTCTTC
j_gene: TRBJ2-1; d_gene: .; abundance: .; v_gene: TRBV6-4; CDR3aa: CASSGEGGSYNEQFF; CDR3nt: TGTGCCAGCAGTGGGGAGGGGGGGAGCTACAATGAGCAGTTCTTC
j_gene: TRBJ1-4; d_gene: .; abundance: once; v_gene: TRBV19; CDR3aa: CASRNREGATNEKLFF; CDR3nt: TGTGCCAGTAGGAACAGGGAAGGGGCAACTAATGAAAAACTGTTTTTT
j_gene: TRBJ1-1; d_gene: TRBD1; abundance: .; v_gene: TRBV4-1; CDR3aa: CASSQEQGARVAFF; CDR3nt: TGCGCCAGCAGCCAAGAACAGGGGGCGCGGGTAGCTTTCTTT
j_gene: TRBJ1-6; d_gene: .; abundance: few; v_gene: TRBV25-1; CDR3aa: CASSFEGGASSPLHF; CDR3nt: TGTGCCAGCTCGTTCGAAGGGGGGGCGAGTTCACCCCTCCACTTT
j_gene: TRBJ2-7; d_gene: .; abundance: .; v_gene: TRBV9; CDR3aa: CASSVESDYEQYF; CDR3nt: TGTGCCAGCAGCGTAGAGTCAGACTACGAGCAGTACTTC
j_gene: TRBJ2-7; d_gene: TRBD2; abundance: .; v_gene: TRBV10-1; CDR3aa: CASSGSSTSGYEQYF; CDR3nt: TGCGCCAGCAGCGGGTCCTCGACTAGCGGCTACGAGCAGTACTTC
j_gene: TRBJ2-1; d_gene: TRBD1; abundance: .; v_gene: TRBV7-2; CDR3aa: CASSFDRANEQFF; CDR3nt: TGTGCCAGCAGCTTTGACAGGGCGAATGAGCAGTTCTTC